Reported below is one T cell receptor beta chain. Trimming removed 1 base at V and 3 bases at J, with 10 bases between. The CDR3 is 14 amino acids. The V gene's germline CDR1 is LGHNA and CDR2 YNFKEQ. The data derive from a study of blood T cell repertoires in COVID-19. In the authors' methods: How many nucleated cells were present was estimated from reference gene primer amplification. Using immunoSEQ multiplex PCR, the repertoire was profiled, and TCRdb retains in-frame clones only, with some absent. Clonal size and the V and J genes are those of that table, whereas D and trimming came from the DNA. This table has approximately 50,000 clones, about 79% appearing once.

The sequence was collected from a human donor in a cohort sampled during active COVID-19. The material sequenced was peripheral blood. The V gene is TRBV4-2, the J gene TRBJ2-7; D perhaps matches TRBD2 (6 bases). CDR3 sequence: CASSQGDSGYEQYF. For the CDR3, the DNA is TGTGCCAGCAGCCAAGGGGATAGCGGCTACGAGCAGTACTTC.